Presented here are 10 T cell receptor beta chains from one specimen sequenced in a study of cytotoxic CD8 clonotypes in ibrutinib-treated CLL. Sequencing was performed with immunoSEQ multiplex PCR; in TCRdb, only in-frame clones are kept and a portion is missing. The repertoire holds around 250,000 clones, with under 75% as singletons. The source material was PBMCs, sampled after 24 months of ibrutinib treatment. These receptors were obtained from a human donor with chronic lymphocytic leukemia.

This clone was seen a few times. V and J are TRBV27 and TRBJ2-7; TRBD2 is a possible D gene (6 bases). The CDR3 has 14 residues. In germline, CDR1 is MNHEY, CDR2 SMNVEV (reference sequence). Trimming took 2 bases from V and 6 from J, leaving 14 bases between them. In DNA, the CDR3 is TGTGCCAGCAGTTTACTGGGGATCGGGGGCGAGCAGTACTTC. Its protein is CASSLLGIGGEQYF.

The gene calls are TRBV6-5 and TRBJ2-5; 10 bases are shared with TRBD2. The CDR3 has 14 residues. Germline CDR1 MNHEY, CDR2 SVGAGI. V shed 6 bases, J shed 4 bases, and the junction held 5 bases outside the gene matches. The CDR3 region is CASRVAGGIETQYF. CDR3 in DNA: TGTGCCAGCAGAGTAGCGGGAGGTATAGAGACCCAGTACTTC.

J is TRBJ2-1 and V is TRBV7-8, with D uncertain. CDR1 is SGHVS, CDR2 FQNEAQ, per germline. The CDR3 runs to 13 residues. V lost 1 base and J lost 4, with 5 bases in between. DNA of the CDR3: TGTGCCAGCAGCTTAGAGGTTTACAATGAGCAGTTCTTC. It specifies CASSLEVYNEQFF.

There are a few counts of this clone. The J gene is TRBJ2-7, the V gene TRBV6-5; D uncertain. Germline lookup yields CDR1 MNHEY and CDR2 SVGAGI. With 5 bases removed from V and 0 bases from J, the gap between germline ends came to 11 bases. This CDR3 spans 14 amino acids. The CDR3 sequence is CASSMTEDSYEQYF. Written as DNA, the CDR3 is TGTGCCAGCAGTATGACGGAAGACTCCTACGAGCAGTACTTC.

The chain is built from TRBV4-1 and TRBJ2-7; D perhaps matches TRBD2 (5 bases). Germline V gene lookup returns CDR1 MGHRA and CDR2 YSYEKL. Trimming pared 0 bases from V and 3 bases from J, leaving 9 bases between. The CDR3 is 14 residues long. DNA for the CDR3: TGCGCCAGCAGCCAAGAAAGCGGACGCTACGAGCAGTACTTC. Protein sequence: CASSQESGRYEQYF.

The CDR3 nucleotides read TGTGCCAGCAGCTCCACAGCGGGAGCCTACAATGAGCAGTTCTTC. It codes for CASSSTAGAYNEQFF. The rearrangement links TRBV7-2 to TRBJ2-1, with 8 bases lining up with TRBD2. The CDR3 is made up of 15 amino acids. CDR1 and CDR2 from the germline V gene are SGHTA and FQGNSA. Trimming at V came to 4 bases and at J to 2 bases, leaving 4 bases not matched to a gene.

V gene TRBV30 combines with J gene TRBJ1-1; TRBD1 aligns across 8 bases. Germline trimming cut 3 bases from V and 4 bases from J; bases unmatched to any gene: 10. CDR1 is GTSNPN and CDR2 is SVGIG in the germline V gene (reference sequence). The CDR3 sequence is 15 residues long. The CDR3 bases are TGTGCCTGGAGCAGACAGGGGCGGATGAGCACTGAAGCTTTCTTT. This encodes CAWSRQGRMSTEAFF.

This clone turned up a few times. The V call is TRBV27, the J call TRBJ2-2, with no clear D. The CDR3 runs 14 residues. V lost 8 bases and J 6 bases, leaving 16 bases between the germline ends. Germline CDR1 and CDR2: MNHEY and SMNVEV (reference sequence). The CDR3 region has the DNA TGTGCCAGCGGTAGGCTCGGATTTCCCGGGGAGCTGTTTTTT. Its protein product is CASGRLGFPGELFF.

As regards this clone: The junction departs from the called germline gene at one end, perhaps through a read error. As DNA, the CDR3 is TGTGCTAGCAGCTTGACCCCTGGTACCGGGGAGCTGTTTTTT. It codes for CASSLTPGTGELFF. V is TRBV7-7 and J is TRBJ2-2; D ambiguous. Germline CDR1 SSHAT, CDR2 FNYEAQ (reference sequence). This CDR3 region has 14 residues.

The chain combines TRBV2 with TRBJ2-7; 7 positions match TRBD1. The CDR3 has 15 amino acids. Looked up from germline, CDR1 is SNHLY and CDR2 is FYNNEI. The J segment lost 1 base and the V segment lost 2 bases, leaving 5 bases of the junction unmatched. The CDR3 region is CASSETGARSYEQYF. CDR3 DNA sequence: TGTGCCAGCAGTGAAACAGGGGCAAGGTCCTACGAGCAGTACTTC.